The 27 T cell receptor beta chains given below trace back to one sample, sequenced in a study of blood T cell repertoires in COVID-19. Clones were sequenced by immunoSEQ multiplex PCR, and TCRdb holds only the in-frame ones, with some missing. The data contain about 140,000 clones, approximately 84% of them singletons. The material sequenced was PBMCs or T cells enriched from blood (not recorded which). The receptors originated from a woman in her fifties or sixties with acute COVID-19.

This chain joins TRBV6-2 or TRBV6-3 and TRBJ2-6, with D maybe TRBD2 (6 bases). Trimming removed 6 bases from V and 9 bases from J, with 21 bases in between. The CDR3 totals 16 residues. CDR1 is MNHEY and CDR2 is SVGEGT in the germline V gene. The CDR3 nucleotides are TGTGCCAGCAGCGATCGTCGCCGGGGAGGACACAACGTCCTGACTTTC. This translates into CASSDRRRGGHNVLTF.

This chain connects TRBV7-2 to TRBJ1-1; tentatively, D is TRBD1 (6 bases). The germline CDR1 and CDR2 sequences are SGHTA and FQGNSA. The germline V and J ends were trimmed by 6 bases and 4 bases, with 12 bases remaining between them. The length of the CDR3 is 13 residues. The CDR3 DNA is TGTGCCAGCAGACCTACAGGGCCCACTGAAGCTTTCTTT. Amino acids: CASRPTGPTEAFF.

The gene calls are TRBV29-1 and TRBJ1-2; the D is unclear. The V gene's germline CDR1 is SQVTM and CDR2 ANQGSEA. The length of the CDR3 is 11 residues. Trimming took off 7 bases at V and 8 bases at J, with 14 bases between the two ends. CDR3 bases: TGCAGCGCCTCGGGTCCCAGCGGCTACACCTTC. Residues: CSASGPSGYTF.

The chain has TRBV5-8 and TRBJ1-2; a possible D gene is TRBD1 (5 bases). The V end was cut by 0 bases, the J end by 5 bases, with 11 bases between. The CDR3 length is 14 residues. Germline-derived CDR1 and CDR2 are SGHTS and YDEGEE. The CDR3 sequence is CASSLGQGTYGYTF. The CDR3 DNA reads as TGTGCCAGCAGCTTGGGGCAGGGAACTTATGGCTACACCTTC.

V usage is TRBV5-4 and J usage is TRBJ1-1; D possibly corresponds to TRBD1 (5 bases). This CDR3 contains 15 residues. Germline CDR1 and CDR2: SGHNT and YYREEE (reference sequence). V gave up 6 bases and J gave up 0 bases, with 15 bases separating them. The CDR3 nucleotides read TGTGCCAGCACCGTAGCGGGGGGGATGAACACTGAAGCTTTCTTT. The encoded protein is CASTVAGGMNTEAFF.

The chain combines TRBV2 with TRBJ1-4; 9 bases are a match to TRBD1. The CDR3 extends over 14 amino acids. Trimming cost V 6 bases and J 7 bases; bases outside gene matches: 6. Germline CDR1 SNHLY, CDR2 FYNNEI. CDR3 bases: TGTGCCAGCAGACAACAGGGGGCGCGTGAAAAACTGTTTTTT. Translation: CASRQQGAREKLFF.

This chain connects TRBV5-1 to TRBJ2-7, with a tentative D call TRBD1 (5 bases). Looked up from germline, CDR1 is SGHRS and CDR2 is YFSETQ. V lost 0 bases, J lost 2 bases, and 15 bases lay in between. This CDR3 has 16 residues. The CDR3 loop reads CASSLATTLGAYEQYF. The CDR3 coding sequence is TGCGCCAGCAGCTTGGCTACTACCTTAGGGGCCTACGAGCAGTACTTC.

The V call is TRBV5-1, the J call TRBJ1-5; perhaps TRBD1 as D (5 bases). This CDR3 has 15 amino acids. From germline, CDR1 is SGHRS and CDR2 YFSETQ. Trimming pared 0 bases from V and 2 bases from J, leaving 9 bases between. The CDR3 coding sequence is TGCGCCAGCAGCTTGGATCAGGGTGGCAATCAGCCCCAGCATTTT. It encodes CASSLDQGGNQPQHF.

The chain joins TRBV11-2 to TRBJ1-2, with TRBD1 matching 8 bases. V shed 5 bases and J 4 bases; nucleotides not matched to a gene: 3. This CDR3 comprises 13 residues. Germline V gives CDR1 SGHAT, CDR2 FQNNGV. Here the CDR3 DNA reads TGTGCCAGCAGCCGAGGACAGGGCTATGGCTACACCTTC. It yields the protein CASSRGQGYGYTF.

The rearrangement links TRBV6-1 to TRBJ2-2; D gene unclear. Trimming removed 2 bases from V and 5 bases from J, with 6 bases in between. The CDR3 is 13 amino acids. The germline V gene encodes CDR1 MNHNS and CDR2 SASEGT. The CDR3 DNA sequence: TGTGCCAGCAGTGAATCCGTGACCGGGGAGCTGTTTTTT. Its protein is CASSESVTGELFF.

The gene calls are TRBV19 and TRBJ1-3; no definite D call. Germline V gene data show CDR1 as LNHDA and CDR2 as SQIVND (reference sequence). The CDR3 consists of 14 residues. V was trimmed by 1 base and J by 4 bases, leaving 8 bases between them. Written as DNA, the CDR3 is TGTGCCAGTAGTATAGTAACTCGGGGAAACACCATATATTTT. Encoded protein: CASSIVTRGNTIYF.

The chain recombines TRBV24-1 with TRBJ1-1; perhaps TRBD1 as D (6 bases). Per the germline V gene, CDR1 is KGHDR and CDR2 is SFDVKD. V shed 3 bases and J shed 8 bases, with 9 bases lying between them. CDR3 length equals 12 residues. The CDR3 nucleotides are TGTGCCACCAGTGATACCGGGACAGAAGCTTTCTTT. Its protein product is CATSDTGTEAFF.

V is TRBV19 and J is TRBJ1-5; 9 bases are a match to TRBD1. The CDR3 loop spans 20 amino acids. J was trimmed by 2 bases and V by 8 bases; bases with no gene match: 22. Germline CDR1 is LNHDA and CDR2 is SQIVND (reference sequence). The CDR3 region has the DNA TGTGCCAGTCGTCCCGGGACAGGGCGGGGAGCCCCACTGGGCAATCAGCCCCAGCATTTT. This codes for CASRPGTGRGAPLGNQPQHF.

The chain employs TRBV6-1 and TRBJ1-2; D remains unclear. V was trimmed by 3 bases and J by 2 bases, leaving 7 bases between them. This CDR3 is 13 amino acids long. Per the germline V gene, CDR1 is MNHNS and CDR2 is SASEGT. CDR3 in amino acids: CASSEGVNYGYTF. The CDR3 DNA follows: TGTGCCAGCAGTGAGGGAGTGAACTATGGCTACACCTTC.

The genes are TRBV19 and TRBJ2-3; 8 bases map to TRBD1. Looked up from germline, CDR1 is LNHDA and CDR2 is SQIVND (reference sequence). There are 13 residues in the CDR3. Unmatched junction bases numbered 10, after V lost 10 bases and J lost 7 bases. CDR3 amino acids: CATSQTGGNTQYF. As DNA, the CDR3 is TGTGCCACCTCCCAAACAGGGGGAAATACGCAGTATTTT. The full variable domain, rest sourced from reference TRBV19 and TRBJ2-3, is DGGITQSPKYLFRKEGQNVTLSCEQNLNHDAMYWYRQDPGQGLRLIYYSQIVNDFQKGDIAEGYSVSREKKESFPLTVTSAQKNPTAFYLCATSQTGGNTQYFGPGTRLTVL.

The genes are TRBV28 and TRBJ2-7; the D is unclear. The CDR3 sequence is 13 residues long. In germline, CDR1 is MDHEN, CDR2 SYDVKM. The V end was cut by 8 bases, the J end by 2 bases, with 13 bases between. In nucleotides, the CDR3 is TGTGCCAGCCTCGATGAAGCTACCTACGAGCAGTACTTC. Protein product: CASLDEATYEQYF.

The CDR3, as DNA: TGTGCCAGCAGCTTAGCCCTCGACAGGGTTTACTATGGCTACACCTTC. Encoded protein: CASSLALDRVYYGYTF. V and J are TRBV11-3 and TRBJ1-2; 7 bases agree with TRBD1. The CDR3 totals 16 residues. The junction had 8 bases not matched to a gene; V was cut back by 1 base and J by 3 bases. In germline, CDR1 is SGHNT, CDR2 YENEEA.

In its sample, this clone was seen once. The CDR3 here is CAWGSQGAGADQPQHF. The CDR3 region has the DNA TGTGCCTGGGGTAGCCAGGGGGCGGGGGCCGATCAGCCCCAGCATTTT. The chain is built from TRBV30 and TRBJ1-5; 8 nucleotides align to TRBD1. The CDR3 totals 16 residues. The junction had 14 bases not matched to a gene; V was cut back by 5 bases and J by 5 bases. Germline V CDR1 and CDR2: GTSNPN, SVGIG (reference sequence).

This rearrangement joins TRBV5-8 to TRBJ2-7; 9 bases align to TRBD2. This CDR3 is built from 18 residues. Germline V gene sequence: CDR1 SGHTS, CDR2 YDEGEE. V was pared by 2 bases and J by 3 bases, with 15 bases of the junction left unmatched. CDR3 loop: CASSFLRVGREGSYEQYF. The CDR3 coding sequence is TGTGCCAGCAGCTTTCTACGTGTTGGGCGGGAGGGGAGCTACGAGCAGTACTTC. Together with reference TRBV5-8 and TRBJ2-7, the CDR3 gives the full variable domain: EAGVTQSPTHLIKTRGQQATLRCSPISGHTSVYWYQQALGLGLQFLLWYDEGEERNRGNFPPRFSGRQFPNYSSELNVNALELEDSALYLCASSFLRVGREGSYEQYFGPGTRLTVT.

CDR3 DNA sequence: TGTGCCAGTAGTCCTCAGGGGGCTAGCTATGGCTACACCTTC. It codes for CASSPQGASYGYTF. The chain carries TRBV19 and TRBJ1-2, with 8 bases aligning to TRBD1. The CDR3 has 14 amino acids. V lost 5 bases, J lost 4 bases, and 6 bases stayed unmatched. Germline CDR1 reads LNHDA; CDR2 reads SQIVND (reference sequence). The variable domain in full, completed from reference TRBV19 and TRBJ1-2, reads DGGITQSPKYLFRKEGQNVTLSCEQNLNHDAMYWYRQDPGQGLRLIYYSQIVNDFQKGDIAEGYSVSREKKESFPLTVTSAQKNPTAFYLCASSPQGASYGYTFGSGTRLTVV.

The genes are TRBV7-2 and TRBJ2-7; D not resolved. There are 12 residues in the CDR3. The V end lost 3 bases, the J end lost 4 bases, and 7 bases lay between the germline ends. CDR1 and CDR2 from the germline V gene are SGHTA and FQGNSA. The DNA of the CDR3 is TGTGCCAGCAGCTTGCAGCGATACGAGCAGTACTTC. Residues: CASSLQRYEQYF.

The chain couples TRBV7-8 to TRBJ1-5; possible D gene TRBD1, 6 bases. Per germline, CDR1 SGHVS and CDR2 FQNEAQ. This CDR3 is built from 13 residues. Trimming removed 9 bases at V and 3 bases at J, with 12 bases between. The CDR3 DNA reads as TGTGCCAGTACTACAGGGAACAATCAGCCCCAGCATTTT. Its translation: CASTTGNNQPQHF.

The chain links TRBV27 to TRBJ2-6; TRBD1 aligns across 7 bases. Germline CDR1 and CDR2: MNHEY and SMNVEV (reference sequence). This CDR3 is 19 amino acids long. The ends lost 5 bases at V and 0 bases at J; junction bases unmatched: 13. The CDR3 DNA is TGTGCCAGCAGTCGGGTGGGGCAAGGGGGCTTCTCTGGGGCCAACGTCCTGACTTTC. Translated, it gives CASSRVGQGGFSGANVLTF.

V and J are TRBV20-1 and TRBJ2-1; D unclear. Trimming removed 3 bases at V and 8 bases at J, with 5 bases between. The length of the CDR3 is 10 residues. The germline gives CDR1 DFQATT, CDR2 SNEGSKA (reference sequence). The CDR3 loop reads CSASRYEQFF. As DNA, the CDR3 is TGCAGTGCTAGCAGGTATGAGCAGTTCTTC.

V is TRBV5-1 and J is TRBJ1-1, with 7 bases matching TRBD1. The CDR3 length is 17 residues. The V and J ends lost 1 base and 1 base, in that order; junction bases with no gene match: 10. Germline CDR1 reads SGHRS; CDR2 reads YFSETQ. The CDR3 reads CASSLIVTGPRNTEAFF. The CDR3 DNA sequence: TGCGCCAGCAGCTTGATTGTGACAGGGCCGAGGAACACTGAAGCTTTCTTT.

V usage is TRBV7-2 and J usage is TRBJ2-1, with TRBD2 matching 8 bases. The CDR3 is 14 amino acids. CDR1 and CDR2 from the germline V gene are SGHTA and FQGNSA. Losses at the gene ends were 5 bases for V and 6 bases for J; bases not matched to a gene: 6. The CDR3 nucleotides read TGTGCCAGCAGCCCGGGACTAGGTGGCAATGAGCAGTTCTTC. Translating gives CASSPGLGGNEQFF. The full variable domain, rest sourced from reference TRBV7-2 and TRBJ2-1, is GAGVSQSPSNKVTEKGKDVELRCDPISGHTALYWYRQSLGQGLEFLIYFQGNSAPDKSGLPSDRFSAERTGGSVSTLTIQRTQQEDSAVYLCASSPGLGGNEQFFGPGTRLTVL.

V gene TRBV28 combines with J gene TRBJ1-5; no definite D call. V was trimmed by 6 bases and J by 3 bases, leaving 9 bases between them. Per germline, CDR1 MDHEN and CDR2 SYDVKM. The CDR3 loop spans 13 amino acids. In DNA form, the CDR3 reads TGTGCCAGCAGGCCGTACAACAATCAGCCCCAGCATTTT. It codes for CASRPYNNQPQHF.